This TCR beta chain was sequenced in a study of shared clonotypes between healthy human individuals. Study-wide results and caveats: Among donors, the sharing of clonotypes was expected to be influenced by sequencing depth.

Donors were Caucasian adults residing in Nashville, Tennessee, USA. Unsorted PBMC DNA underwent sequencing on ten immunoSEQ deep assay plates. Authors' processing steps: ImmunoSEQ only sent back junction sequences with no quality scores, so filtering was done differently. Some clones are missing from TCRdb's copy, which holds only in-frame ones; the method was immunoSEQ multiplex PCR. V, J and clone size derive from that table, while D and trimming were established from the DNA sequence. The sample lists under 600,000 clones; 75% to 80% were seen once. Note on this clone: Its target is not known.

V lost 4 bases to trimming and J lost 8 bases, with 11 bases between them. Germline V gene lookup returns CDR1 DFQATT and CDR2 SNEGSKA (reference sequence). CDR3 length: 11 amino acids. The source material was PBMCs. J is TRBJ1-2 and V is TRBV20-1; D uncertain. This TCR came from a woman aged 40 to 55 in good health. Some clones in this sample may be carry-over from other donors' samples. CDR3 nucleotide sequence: TGCAGTGCTACCGTAGGGCTCGGCTACACCTTC. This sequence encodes CSATVGLGYTF.